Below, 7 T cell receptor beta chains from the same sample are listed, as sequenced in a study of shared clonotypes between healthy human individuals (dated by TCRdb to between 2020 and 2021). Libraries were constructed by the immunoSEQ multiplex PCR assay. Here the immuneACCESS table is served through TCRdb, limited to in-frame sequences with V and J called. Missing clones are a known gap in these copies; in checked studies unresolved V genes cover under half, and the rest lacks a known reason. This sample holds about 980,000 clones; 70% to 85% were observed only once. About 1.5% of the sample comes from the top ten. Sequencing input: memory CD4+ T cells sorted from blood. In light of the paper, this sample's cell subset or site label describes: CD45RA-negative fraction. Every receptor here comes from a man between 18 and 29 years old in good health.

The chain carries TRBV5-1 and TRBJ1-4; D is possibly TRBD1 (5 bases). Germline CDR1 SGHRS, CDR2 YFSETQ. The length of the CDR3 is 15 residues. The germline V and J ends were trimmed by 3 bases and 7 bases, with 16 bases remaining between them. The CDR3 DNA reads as TGCGCCAGCAGCTATCAGGGTCAGGGCGGTGAAAAACTGTTTTTT. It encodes CASSYQGQGGEKLFF.

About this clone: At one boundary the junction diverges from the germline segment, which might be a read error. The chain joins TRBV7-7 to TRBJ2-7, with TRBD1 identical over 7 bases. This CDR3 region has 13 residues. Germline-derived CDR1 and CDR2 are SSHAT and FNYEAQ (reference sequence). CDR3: CASSLEQGYEQYF. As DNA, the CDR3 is TGTGCTAGCAGCTTAGAACAGGGGTACGAGCAGTACTTC.

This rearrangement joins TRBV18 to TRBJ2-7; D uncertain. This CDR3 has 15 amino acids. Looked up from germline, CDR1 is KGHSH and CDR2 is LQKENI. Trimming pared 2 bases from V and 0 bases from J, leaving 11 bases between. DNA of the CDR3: TGTGCCAGCTCACCAGGGCAGTACCTCTCCTACGAGCAGTACTTC. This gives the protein CASSPGQYLSYEQYF.

As DNA, the CDR3 is TGTGCCAGCAGTTCCTTCCCTCAACAGGGGGCGCGGTACGAGCAGTACTTC. Its translation: CASSSFPQQGARYEQYF. The genes are TRBV6-9 and TRBJ2-7; the match to TRBD1 covers 9 bases. The CDR3 length is 17 residues. Trimming took 4 bases from V and 4 from J; bases not matched to a gene: 14. In germline, CDR1 is MNHGY, CDR2 SVAAGI.

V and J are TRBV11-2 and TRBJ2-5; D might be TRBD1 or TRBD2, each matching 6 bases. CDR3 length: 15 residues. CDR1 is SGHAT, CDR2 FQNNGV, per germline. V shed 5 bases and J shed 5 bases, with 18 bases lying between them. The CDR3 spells CASSTTRMGGETQYF. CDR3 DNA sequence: TGTGCCAGCAGCACCACCCGAATGGGGGGCGAGACCCAGTACTTC.

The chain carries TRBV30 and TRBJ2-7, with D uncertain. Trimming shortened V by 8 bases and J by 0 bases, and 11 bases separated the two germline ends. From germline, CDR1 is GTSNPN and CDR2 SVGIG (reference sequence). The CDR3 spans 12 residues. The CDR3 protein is CAGRASSYEQYF. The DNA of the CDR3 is TGTGCCGGACGGGCCTCCTCCTACGAGCAGTACTTC.

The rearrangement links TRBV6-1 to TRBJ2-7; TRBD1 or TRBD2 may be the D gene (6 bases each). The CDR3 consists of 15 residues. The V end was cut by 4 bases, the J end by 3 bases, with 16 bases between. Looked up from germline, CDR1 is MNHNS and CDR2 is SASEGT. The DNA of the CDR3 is TGTGCCAGCAGTGCCCAACAGGGACTTCGCTACGAGCAGTACTTC. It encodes CASSAQQGLRYEQYF.